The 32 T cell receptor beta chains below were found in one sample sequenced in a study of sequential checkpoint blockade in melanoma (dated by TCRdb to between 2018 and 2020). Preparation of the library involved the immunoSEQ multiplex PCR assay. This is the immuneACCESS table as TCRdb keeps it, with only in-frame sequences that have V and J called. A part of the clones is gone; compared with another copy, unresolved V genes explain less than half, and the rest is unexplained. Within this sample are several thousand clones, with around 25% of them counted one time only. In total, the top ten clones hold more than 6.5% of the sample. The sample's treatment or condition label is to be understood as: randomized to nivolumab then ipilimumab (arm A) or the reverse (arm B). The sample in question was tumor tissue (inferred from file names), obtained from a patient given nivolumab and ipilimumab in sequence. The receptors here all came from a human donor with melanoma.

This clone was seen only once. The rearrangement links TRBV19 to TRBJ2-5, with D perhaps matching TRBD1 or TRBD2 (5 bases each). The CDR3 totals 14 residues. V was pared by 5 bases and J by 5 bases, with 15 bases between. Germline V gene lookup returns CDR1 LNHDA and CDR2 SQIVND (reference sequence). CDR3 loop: CASSGHEGGETQYF. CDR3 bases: TGTGCCAGTAGTGGACACGAGGGCGGGGAGACCCAGTACTTC.

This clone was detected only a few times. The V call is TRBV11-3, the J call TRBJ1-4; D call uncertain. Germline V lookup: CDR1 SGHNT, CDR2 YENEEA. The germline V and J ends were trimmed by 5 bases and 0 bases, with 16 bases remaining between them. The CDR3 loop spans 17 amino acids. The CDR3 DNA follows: TGTGCCAGCAGCGCCCACGGAATCCAGGCAACTAATGAAAAACTGTTTTTT. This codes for CASSAHGIQATNEKLFF. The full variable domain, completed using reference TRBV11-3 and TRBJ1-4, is EAGVVQSPRYKIIEKKQPVAFWCNPISGHNTLYWYLQNLGQGPELLIRYENEEAVDDSQLPKDRFSAERLKGVDSTLKIQPAELGDSAVYLCASSAHGIQATNEKLFFGSGTQLSVL.

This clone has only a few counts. The CDR3 is CASSLLAGYEQYF. CDR3 nucleotides: TGTGCCAGCAGCCTACTAGCGGGATACGAGCAGTACTTC. V and J are TRBV7-4 and TRBJ2-7; the match to TRBD2 covers 10 bases. The CDR3 length is 13 residues. Germline trimming cut 5 bases from V and 4 bases from J; bases unmatched to any gene: 2. The germline gives CDR1 SGHVT, CDR2 SQSDAQ. Variable domain in full (rest from reference TRBV7-4 and TRBJ2-7): GAGVSQSPRYKVAKRGRDVALRCDSISGHVTLYWYRQTLGQGSEVLTYSQSDAQRDKSGRPSGRFSAERPERSVSTLKIQRTEQGDSAVYLCASSLLAGYEQYFGPGTRLTVT.

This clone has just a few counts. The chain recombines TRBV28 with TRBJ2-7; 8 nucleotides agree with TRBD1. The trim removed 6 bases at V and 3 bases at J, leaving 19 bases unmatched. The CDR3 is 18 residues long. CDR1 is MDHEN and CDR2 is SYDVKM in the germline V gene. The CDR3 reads CASRPGQVSSRSDYEQYF. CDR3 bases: TGTGCCAGCAGGCCGGGACAGGTCAGTTCCCGATCCGACTACGAGCAGTACTTC.

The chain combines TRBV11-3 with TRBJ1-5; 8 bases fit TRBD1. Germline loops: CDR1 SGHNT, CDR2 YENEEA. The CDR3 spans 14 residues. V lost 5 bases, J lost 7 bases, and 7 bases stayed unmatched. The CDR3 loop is CASSGRGRKQPQHF. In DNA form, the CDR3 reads TGTGCCAGCAGCGGCAGGGGGCGGAAACAGCCCCAGCATTTT.

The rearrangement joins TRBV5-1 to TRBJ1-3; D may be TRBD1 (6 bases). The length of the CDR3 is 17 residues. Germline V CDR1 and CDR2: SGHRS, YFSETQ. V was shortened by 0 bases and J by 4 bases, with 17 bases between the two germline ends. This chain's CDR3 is CASSLDISGARGNTIYF. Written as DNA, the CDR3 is TGCGCCAGCAGCTTGGACATATCGGGGGCGCGGGGAAACACCATATATTTT.

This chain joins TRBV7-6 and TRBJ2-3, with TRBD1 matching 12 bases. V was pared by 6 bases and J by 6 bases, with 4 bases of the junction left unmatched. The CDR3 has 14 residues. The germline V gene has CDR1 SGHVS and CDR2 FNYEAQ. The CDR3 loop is CASRGQGARDTQYF. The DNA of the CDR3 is TGTGCCAGCAGGGGACAGGGGGCCCGGGATACGCAGTATTTT.

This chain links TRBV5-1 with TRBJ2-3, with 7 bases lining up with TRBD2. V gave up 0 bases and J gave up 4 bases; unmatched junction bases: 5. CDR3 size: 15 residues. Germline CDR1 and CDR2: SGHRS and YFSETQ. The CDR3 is CASSLVGGVADTQYF. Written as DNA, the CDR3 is TGCGCCAGCAGCTTGGTGGGAGGGGTGGCAGATACGCAGTATTTT.

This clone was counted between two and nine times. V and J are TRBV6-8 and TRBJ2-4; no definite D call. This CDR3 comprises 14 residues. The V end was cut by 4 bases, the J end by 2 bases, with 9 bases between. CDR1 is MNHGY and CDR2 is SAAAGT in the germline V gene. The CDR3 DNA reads TGTGCCAGCAGTTCAGGTGTGACCAAAAACATTCAGTACTTC. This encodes CASSSGVTKNIQYF.

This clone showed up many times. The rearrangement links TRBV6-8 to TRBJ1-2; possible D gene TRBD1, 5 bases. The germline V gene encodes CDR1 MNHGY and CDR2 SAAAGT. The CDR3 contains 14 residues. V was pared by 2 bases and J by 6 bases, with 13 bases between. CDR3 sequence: CASSYQGGGDGYTF. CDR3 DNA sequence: TGTGCCAGCAGTTACCAGGGCGGGGGTGATGGCTACACCTTC.

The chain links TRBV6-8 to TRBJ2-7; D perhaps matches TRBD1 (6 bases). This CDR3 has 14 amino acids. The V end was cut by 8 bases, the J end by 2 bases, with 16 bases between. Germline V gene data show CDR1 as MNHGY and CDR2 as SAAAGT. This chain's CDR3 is CASRTGQLTYEQYF. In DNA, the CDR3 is TGTGCCAGCCGAACCGGACAGCTAACCTACGAGCAGTACTTC.

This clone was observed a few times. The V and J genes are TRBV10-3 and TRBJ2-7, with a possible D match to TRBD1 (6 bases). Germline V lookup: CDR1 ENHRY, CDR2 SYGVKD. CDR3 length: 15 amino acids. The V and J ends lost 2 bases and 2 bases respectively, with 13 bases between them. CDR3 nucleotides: TGTGCCATCAGTGAGGGTAGTACAGGGCCCTACGAGCAGTACTTC. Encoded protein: CAISEGSTGPYEQYF.

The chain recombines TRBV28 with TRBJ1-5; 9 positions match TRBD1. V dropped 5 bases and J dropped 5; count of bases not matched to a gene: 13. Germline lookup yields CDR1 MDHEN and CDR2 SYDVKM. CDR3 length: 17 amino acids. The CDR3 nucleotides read TGTGCCAGCAGTCCTCTACCGGGACAGGGCAGGGATCAGCCCCAGCATTTT. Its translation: CASSPLPGQGRDQPQHF. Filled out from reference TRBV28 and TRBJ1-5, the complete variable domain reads DVKVTQSSRYLVKRTGEKVFLECVQDMDHENMFWYRQDPGLGLRLIYFSYDVKMKEKGDIPEGYSVSREKKERFSLILESASTNQTSMYLCASSPLPGQGRDQPQHFGDGTRLSIL.

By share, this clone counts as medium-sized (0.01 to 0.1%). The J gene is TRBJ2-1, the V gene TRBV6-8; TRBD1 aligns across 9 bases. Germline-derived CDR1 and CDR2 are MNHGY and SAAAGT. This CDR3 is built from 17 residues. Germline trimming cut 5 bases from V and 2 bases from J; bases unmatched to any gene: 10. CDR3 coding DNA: TGTGCCAGCAGTCGTCCCGGGACAGGGTTTCCCTACAATGAGCAGTTCTTC. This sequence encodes CASSRPGTGFPYNEQFF.

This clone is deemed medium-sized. CDR3 region: CTSSHDDRGNSYEQYF. The DNA of the CDR3 is TGCACCAGCAGCCACGACGACAGGGGAAATTCCTACGAGCAGTACTTC. The V gene is TRBV1, the J gene TRBJ2-7; the listed D gene, TRBD1, was not tested against the DNA. TRBV1 is a documented pseudogene. The CDR3 runs 16 residues.

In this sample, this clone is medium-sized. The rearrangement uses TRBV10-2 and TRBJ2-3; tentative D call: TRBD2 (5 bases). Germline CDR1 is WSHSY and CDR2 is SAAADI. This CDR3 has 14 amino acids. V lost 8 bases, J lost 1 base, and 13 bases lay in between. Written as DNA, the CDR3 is TGCGCCAGCGGAGGCCCCACACGCACAGATACGCAGTATTTT. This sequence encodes CASGGPTRTDTQYF.

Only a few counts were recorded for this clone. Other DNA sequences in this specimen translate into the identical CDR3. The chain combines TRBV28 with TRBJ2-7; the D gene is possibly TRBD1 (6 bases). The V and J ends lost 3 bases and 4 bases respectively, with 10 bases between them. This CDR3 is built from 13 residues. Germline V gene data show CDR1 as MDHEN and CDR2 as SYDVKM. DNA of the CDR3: TGTGCCAGCAGTTTTTCACAGGGTTACGAGCAGTACTTC. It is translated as CASSFSQGYEQYF.

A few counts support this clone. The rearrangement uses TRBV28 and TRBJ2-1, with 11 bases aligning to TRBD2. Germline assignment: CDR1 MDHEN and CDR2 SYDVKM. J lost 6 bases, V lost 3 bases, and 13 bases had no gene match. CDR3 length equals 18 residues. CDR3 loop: CASSLGLSGGAKGNEQFF. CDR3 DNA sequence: TGTGCCAGCAGTTTGGGACTTAGCGGGGGGGCCAAGGGCAATGAGCAGTTCTTC.

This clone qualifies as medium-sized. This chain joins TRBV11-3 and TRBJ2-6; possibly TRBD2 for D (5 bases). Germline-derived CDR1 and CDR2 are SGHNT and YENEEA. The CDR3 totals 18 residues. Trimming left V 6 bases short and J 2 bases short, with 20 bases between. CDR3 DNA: TGTGCCAGCAGTCCAACCGGGGTATCCTCTCCTGGGGCCAACGTCCTGACTTTC. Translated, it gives CASSPTGVSSPGANVLTF.

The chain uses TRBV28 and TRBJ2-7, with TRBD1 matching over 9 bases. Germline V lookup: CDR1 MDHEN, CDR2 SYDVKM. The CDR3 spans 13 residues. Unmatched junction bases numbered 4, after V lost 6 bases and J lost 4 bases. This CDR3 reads CASSYRGPYEQYF. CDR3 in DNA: TGTGCCAGCAGCTACAGGGGGCCGTACGAGCAGTACTTC.

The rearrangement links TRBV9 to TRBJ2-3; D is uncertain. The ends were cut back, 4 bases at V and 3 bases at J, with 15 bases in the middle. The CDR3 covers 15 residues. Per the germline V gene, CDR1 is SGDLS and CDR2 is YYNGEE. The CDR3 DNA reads TGTGCCAGCAGCTTGGGCCCTTCGCGGACAGATACGCAGTATTTT. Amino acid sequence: CASSLGPSRTDTQYF.

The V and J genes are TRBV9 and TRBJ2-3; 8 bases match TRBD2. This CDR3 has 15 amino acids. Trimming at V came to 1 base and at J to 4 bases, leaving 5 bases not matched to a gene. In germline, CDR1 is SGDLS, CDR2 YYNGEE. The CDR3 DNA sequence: TGTGCCAGCAGCGTATCAGGGCGGGGGGCAGATACGCAGTATTTT. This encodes CASSVSGRGADTQYF.

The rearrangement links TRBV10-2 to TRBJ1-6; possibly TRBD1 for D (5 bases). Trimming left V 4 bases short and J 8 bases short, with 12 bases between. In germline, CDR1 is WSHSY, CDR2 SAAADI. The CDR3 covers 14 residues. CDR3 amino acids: CASSAAGRDSPLHF. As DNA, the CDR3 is TGCGCCAGCAGTGCGGCAGGGCGAGATTCACCCCTCCACTTT.

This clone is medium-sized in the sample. CDR3: CASSVITGELFF. The CDR3 nucleotides read TGTGCCAGCAGTGTTATCACCGGGGAGCTGTTTTTT. This chain links TRBV25-1 with TRBJ2-2, with D unresolved. The CDR3 consists of 12 residues. V was shortened by 4 bases and J by 4 bases, with 4 bases between the two germline ends. Germline values: CDR1 MGHDK, CDR2 SYGVNS. Full variable domain (missing parts from reference TRBV25-1 and TRBJ2-2): EADIYQTPRYLVIGTGKKITLECSQTMGHDKMYWYQQDPGMELHLIHYSYGVNSTEKGDLSSESTVSRIRTEHFPLTLESARPSHTSQYLCASSVITGELFFGEGSRLTVL.

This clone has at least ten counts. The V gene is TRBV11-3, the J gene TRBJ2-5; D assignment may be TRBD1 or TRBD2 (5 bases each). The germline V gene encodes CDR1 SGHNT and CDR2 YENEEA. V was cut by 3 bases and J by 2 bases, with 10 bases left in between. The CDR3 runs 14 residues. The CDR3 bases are TGTGCCAGCAGCTTGAGGGGACGGCAAGAGACCCAGTACTTC. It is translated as CASSLRGRQETQYF.

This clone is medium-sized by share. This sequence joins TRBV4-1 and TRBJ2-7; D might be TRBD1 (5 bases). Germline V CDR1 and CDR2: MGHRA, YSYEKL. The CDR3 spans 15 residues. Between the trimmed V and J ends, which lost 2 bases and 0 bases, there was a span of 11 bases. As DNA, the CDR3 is TGCGCCAGCAGCCAAATTAGGGGCATCTCCTACGAGCAGTACTTC. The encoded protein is CASSQIRGISYEQYF.

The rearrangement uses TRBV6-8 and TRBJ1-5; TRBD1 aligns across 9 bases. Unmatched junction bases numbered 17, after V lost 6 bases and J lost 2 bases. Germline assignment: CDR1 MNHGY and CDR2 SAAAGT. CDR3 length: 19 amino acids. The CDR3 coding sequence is TGTGCCAGCAGAGGGTGGGGACAGGGTTTCGGGTTCGGCAATCAGCCCCAGCATTTT. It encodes CASRGWGQGFGFGNQPQHF.

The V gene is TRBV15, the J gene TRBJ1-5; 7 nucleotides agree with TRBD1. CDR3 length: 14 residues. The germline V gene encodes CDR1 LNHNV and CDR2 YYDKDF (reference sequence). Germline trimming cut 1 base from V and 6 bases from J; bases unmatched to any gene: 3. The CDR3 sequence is CATSRVRQGQPQHF. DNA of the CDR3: TGTGCCACCAGCAGAGTCCGACAGGGTCAGCCCCAGCATTTT.

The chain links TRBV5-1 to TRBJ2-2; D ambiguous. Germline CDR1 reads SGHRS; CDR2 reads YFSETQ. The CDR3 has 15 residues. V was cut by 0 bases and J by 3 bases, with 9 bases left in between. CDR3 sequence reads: CASSLVVRDTGELFF. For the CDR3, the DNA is TGCGCCAGCAGCTTGGTTGTTAGGGACACCGGGGAGCTGTTTTTT. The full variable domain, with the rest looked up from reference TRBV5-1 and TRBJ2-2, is KAGVTQTPRYLIKTRGQQVTLSCSPISGHRSVSWYQQTPGQGLQFLFEYFSETQRNKGNFPGRFSGRQFSNSRSEMNVSTLELGDSALYLCASSLVVRDTGELFFGEGSRLTVL.

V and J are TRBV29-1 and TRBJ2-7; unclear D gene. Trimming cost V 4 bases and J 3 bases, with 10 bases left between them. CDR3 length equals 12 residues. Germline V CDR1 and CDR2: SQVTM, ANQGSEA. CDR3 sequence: CSVGFLGYEQYF. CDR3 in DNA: TGCAGCGTTGGTTTTTTGGGCTACGAGCAGTACTTC.

The CDR3 DNA reads TGTGCCAGCAGCCGGGACCTCCAAGAGACCCAGTACTTC. This gives the protein CASSRDLQETQYF. V gene TRBV6-8 combines with J gene TRBJ2-5; the D gene could be TRBD1 or TRBD2 (5 bases each). The CDR3 is 13 amino acids. V dropped 6 bases and J dropped 1 base, with 9 bases sitting between them. Germline values: CDR1 MNHGY, CDR2 SAAAGT.

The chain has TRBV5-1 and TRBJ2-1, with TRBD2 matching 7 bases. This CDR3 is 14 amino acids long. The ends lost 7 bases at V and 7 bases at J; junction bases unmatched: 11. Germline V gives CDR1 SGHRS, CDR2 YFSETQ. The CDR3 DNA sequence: TGCGCCAGCGGTCCGGGACGCGGGGGTAATGAGCAGTTCTTC. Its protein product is CASGPGRGGNEQFF.